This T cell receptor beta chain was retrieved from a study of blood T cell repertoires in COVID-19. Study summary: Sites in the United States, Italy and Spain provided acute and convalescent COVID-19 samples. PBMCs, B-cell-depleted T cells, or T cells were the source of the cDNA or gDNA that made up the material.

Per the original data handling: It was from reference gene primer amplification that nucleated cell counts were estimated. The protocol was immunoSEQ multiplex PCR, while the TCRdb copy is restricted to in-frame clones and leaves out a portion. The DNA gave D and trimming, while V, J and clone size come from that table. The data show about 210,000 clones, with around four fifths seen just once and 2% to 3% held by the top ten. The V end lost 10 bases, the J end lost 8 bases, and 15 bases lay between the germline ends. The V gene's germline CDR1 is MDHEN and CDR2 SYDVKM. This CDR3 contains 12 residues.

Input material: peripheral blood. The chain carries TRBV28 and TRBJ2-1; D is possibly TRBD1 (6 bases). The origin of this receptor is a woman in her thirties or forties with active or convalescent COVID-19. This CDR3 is CAIQGTSDEQFF. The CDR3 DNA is TGTGCCATACAGGGAACGAGCGATGAGCAGTTCTTC.